Reported below is one T cell receptor beta chain. This entry is derived from a study of blood T cell repertoires in COVID-19. Study summary: PBMCs, B-cell-depleted T cells, or T cells provided the cDNA or gDNA that made up the material.

The CDR3 contains 12 residues. V dropped 6 bases and J dropped 5 bases, with 11 bases sitting between them. Germline CDR1 and CDR2: SQVTM and ANQGSEA. Clones were read by immunoSEQ multiplex PCR, and TCRdb kept only the in-frame ones, dropping some. The sample records some 180,000 clones, around nine tenths being singletons. The chain joins TRBV29-1 to TRBJ1-5; the D gene is possibly TRBD1 (6 bases). Sequences were obtained from peripheral blood. The receptor's source is a man aged 50-59 years who had recovered from COVID-19. CDR3 sequence: CSVGGGYQPQHF. CDR3 nucleotide sequence: TGCAGCGTGGGAGGGGGGTATCAGCCCCAGCATTTT.